This T cell receptor (beta chain) was sequenced during a study of T cell responses to AZD1222 COVID-19 vaccine. Trimming took 3 bases from V and 2 from J; bases not matched to a gene: 0. There are 16 residues in the CDR3. In germline, CDR1 is SGHTA, CDR2 FQGNSA. Profiled with immunoSEQ multiplex PCR; TCRdb holds only in-frame clones, not every one. The table shows about 93,000 clones, with just over 85% occurring only once. This clonotype was sampled from an adult in good health. The chain combines TRBV7-2 with TRBJ2-6; 11 nucleotides align to TRBD2. Sequencing used peripheral blood, obtained on day 0 of AZD1222 vaccination. The CDR3 loop is CASSLTSGTGANVLTF. DNA for the CDR3: TGTGCCAGCAGCTTGACTAGCGGGACTGGGGCCAACGTCCTGACTTTC.